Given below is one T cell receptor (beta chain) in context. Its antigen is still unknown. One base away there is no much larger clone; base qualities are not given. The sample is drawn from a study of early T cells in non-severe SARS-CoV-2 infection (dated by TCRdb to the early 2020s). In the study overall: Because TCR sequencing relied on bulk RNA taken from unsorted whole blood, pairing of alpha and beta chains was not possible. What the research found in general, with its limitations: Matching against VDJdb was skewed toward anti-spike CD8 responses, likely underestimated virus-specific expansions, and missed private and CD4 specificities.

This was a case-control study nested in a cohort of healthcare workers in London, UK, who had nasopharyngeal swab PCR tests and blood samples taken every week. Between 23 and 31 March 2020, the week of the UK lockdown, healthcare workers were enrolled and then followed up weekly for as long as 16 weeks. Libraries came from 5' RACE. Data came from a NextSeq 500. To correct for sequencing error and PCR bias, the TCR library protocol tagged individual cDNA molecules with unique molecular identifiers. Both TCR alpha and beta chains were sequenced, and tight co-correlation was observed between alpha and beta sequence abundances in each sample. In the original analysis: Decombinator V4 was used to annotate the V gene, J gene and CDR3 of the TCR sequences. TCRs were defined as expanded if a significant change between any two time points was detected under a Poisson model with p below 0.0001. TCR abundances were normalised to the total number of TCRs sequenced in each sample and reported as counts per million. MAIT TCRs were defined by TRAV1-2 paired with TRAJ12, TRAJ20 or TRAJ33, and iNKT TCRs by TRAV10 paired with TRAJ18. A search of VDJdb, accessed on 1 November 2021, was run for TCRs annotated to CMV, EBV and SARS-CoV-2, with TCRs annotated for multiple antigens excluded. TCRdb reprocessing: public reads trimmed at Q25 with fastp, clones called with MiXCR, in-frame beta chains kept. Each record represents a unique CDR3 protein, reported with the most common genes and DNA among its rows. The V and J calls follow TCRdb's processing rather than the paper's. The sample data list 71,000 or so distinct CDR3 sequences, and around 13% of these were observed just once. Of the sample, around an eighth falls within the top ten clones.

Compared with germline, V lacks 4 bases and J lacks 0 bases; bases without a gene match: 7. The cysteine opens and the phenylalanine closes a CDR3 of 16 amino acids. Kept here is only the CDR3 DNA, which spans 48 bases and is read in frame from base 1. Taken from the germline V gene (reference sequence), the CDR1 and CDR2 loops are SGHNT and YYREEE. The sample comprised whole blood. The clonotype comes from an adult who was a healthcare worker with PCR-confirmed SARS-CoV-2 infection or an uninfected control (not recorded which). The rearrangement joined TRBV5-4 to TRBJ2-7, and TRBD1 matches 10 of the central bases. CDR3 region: CASSEPGQGSSYEQYF. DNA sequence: TGTGCCAGCAGCGAACCGGGACAGGGGTCCTCCTACGAGCAGTACTTC.